Reported below is one TCR beta chain. The antigen is not known. This entry belongs to a study of blood T cells in healthy people across ages. Study at large: Per every two T cells, about one barcoded beta molecule was captured by template switching. Whole-study findings and limits: Per million T cells, TCR beta diversity dropped roughly linearly as age increased.

The V gene lost 6 bases and the J gene lost 3 bases, with 6 bases spanning the gap. The CDR3 extends over 12 amino acids. A second PCR of 7 to 11 cycles used a sample-barcoded 5' primer and a J-beta primer mix. Every cDNA was tagged by a template-switch adaptor with 12 random nucleotides. In TCRdb, the 5' RACE reads were re-called with MiXCR into one record per CDR3 protein. The sample yields about 830,000 distinct CDR3 sequences, 60% to 80% seen once. The material sequenced was blood. The chain joins TRBV12-3 or TRBV12-4 to TRBJ1-5; D not certain. This sequence originates from a man aged 25 to 40 in good health. The CDR3 DNA reads as TGTGCCAGCAGGGTTGACAATCAGCCCCAGCATTTT. Its protein is CASRVDNQPQHF.